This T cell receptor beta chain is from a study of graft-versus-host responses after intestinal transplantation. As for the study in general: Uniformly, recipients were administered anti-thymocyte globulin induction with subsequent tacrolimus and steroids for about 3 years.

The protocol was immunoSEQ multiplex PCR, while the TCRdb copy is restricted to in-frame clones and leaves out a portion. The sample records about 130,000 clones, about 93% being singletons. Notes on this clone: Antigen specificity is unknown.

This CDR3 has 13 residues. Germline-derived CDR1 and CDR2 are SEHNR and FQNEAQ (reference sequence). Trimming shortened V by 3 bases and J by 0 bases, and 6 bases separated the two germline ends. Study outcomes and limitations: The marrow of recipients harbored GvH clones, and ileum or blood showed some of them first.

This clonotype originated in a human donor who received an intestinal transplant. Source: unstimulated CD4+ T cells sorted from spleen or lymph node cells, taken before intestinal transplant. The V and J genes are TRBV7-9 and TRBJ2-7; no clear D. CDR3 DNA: TGTGCCAGCAGCTTCGTTAGCTCCTACGAGCAGTACTTC. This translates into CASSFVSSYEQYF.